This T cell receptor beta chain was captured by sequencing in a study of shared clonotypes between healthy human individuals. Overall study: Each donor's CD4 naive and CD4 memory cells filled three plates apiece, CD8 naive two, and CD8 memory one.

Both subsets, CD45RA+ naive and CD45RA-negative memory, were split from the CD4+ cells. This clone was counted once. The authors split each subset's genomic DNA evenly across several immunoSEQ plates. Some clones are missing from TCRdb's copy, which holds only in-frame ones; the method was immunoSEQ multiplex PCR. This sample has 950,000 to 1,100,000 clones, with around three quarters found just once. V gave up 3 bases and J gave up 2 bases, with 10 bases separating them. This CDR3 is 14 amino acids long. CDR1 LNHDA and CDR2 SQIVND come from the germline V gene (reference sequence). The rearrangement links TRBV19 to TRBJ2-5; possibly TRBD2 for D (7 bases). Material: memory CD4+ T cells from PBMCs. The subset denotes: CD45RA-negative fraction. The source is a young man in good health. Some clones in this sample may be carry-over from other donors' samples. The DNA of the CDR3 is TGTGCCAGTAGTATCCGGGGGGCACAAGAGACCCAGTACTTC. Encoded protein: CASSIRGAQETQYF.